This T cell receptor (beta chain) originates from a study of CD8 T cells in Susac syndrome (dated by TCRdb to between 2019 and 2020). Describing the broader study: Whether CD8+ T cell activation and differentiation in Susac syndrome was antigen driven was tested using repertoire sequencing.

Peripheral blood CD8+ and CD4+ T cells from healthy donors, Susac syndrome patients and multiple sclerosis patients were profiled by high-throughput TCR beta sequencing. The multiple sclerosis controls were treatment-naive patients who had stable or active relapsing-remitting disease and met the revised McDonald criteria. Bulk CD8+ and CD4+ T cells were purified magnetically by negative isolation, whereas CD8+ TEMRA cells were enriched by FACS. Blood was collected in EDTA tubes and processed within 24 hours, with PBMCs isolated through density gradient centrifugation. PBMCs destined for TCR sequencing were cryopreserved in liquid nitrogen and later thawed in a 37 °C water bath. Purity of sorted or isolated CD4+, CD8+ and CD8+ TEMRA cells was at least 90%. About this clonotype: It lacks a known antigen. No base quality values were provided; no much bigger clone lies one nucleotide off.

Deletion took 0 bases off V and 7 bases off J, with a span of 4 bases between the germline ends. CDR1 LGHDT and CDR2 YNNKEL are derived from the germline V gene (reference sequence). The CDR3 holds 13 amino acids from the cysteine to the phenylalanine. CDR3 DNA is the only sequence kept; it has 39 bases, read in frame from the first base. RNA was extracted using the RNeasy kit, and about 0.45 to 1 ug of the RNA was reverse transcribed with random hexamers. The immunoSEQ multiplex PCR assay, covering 54 Vbeta and 13 Jbeta segments, was used to amplify TCR beta CDR3 regions. To correct PCR amplification bias, a synthetic template baseline was used for both primer optimization and computational correction. From the authors' description of their analysis: Reads were annotated to V, D and J genes according to IMGT and were analyzed with immunoSEQ Analyzer, with only productive sequences retained. To calculate clonality, Shannon entropy was normalized by log2 of the number of productive unique sequences and then subtracted from one. For each patient and control, public and private clones were evaluated within the 100 most prevalent clones. Susac-specific clones were defined as absent from healthy and MS cohorts, 1052 published viral clones and other ImmuneACCESS disease sequences. Through fastp at Q25 and MiXCR, TCRdb rebuilt clones from the public reads, retaining in-frame beta chains. Merged by CDR3 protein, the rows form single entries marked with the most common genes and DNA. The V and J calls shown here were made by TCRdb, not taken from the authors' results. In this sample the table shows about 200,000 distinct CDR3 sequences, 95% of which occur a single time. Around 0.076% of the sample is taken by the ten largest.

The full study reports these points: The study acknowledged that relatively few individuals were included in the TCR sequencing and HLA analysis.

Specimen: CD4+ T cells from PBMCs. The TCR originated in a human donor with multiple sclerosis. The chain links TRBV3-1 with TRBJ1-6; no D gene call is confident. The DNA is as follows: TGTGCCAGCAGCCAAGATCCGAATTCACCCCTCCACTTT. Translated, it gives CASSQDPNSPLHF.